One sample yielded the 7 T cell receptor beta chains listed below, sequenced in a study of T-cell memory formation after mild COVID-19. TCRdb redid the calling of the 5' RACE reads with MiXCR, one entry per CDR3 protein. The sample holds 260,000 or so distinct CDR3 sequences, 16% seen once. The source material was PBMCs or a T cell subset sorted from them (not recorded which). The receptor source for this set is a man aged 18 to 29 who had mild COVID-19 (a few samples of this study predate the infection). Cell type and time point are not known.

The V and J genes are TRBV7-9 and TRBJ2-2; D remains unclear. CDR3 length: 12 amino acids. With 8 bases removed from V and 5 bases from J, the gap between germline ends came to 9 bases. Germline V gene sequence: CDR1 SEHNR, CDR2 FQNEAQ (reference sequence). The DNA for the CDR3 is TGTGCCAGCCAACCCCCGACCGGGGAGCTGTTTTTT. Its protein product is CASQPPTGELFF.

The chain combines TRBV4-1 with TRBJ1-2, with 7 bases aligning to TRBD1. The CDR3 sequence is 18 residues long. CDR1 MGHRA and CDR2 YSYEKL come from the germline V gene. The junction had 14 bases not matched to a gene; V was cut back by 0 bases and J by 4 bases. This CDR3 reads CASSQDTPGQPFGYGYTF. In nucleotides, the CDR3 is TGCGCCAGCAGCCAAGATACGCCGGGACAGCCCTTTGGCTATGGCTACACCTTC.

The chain joins TRBV12-3 or TRBV12-4 to TRBJ1-5; D is ambiguous. V lost 1 base to trimming and J lost 4 bases, with 14 bases between them. This CDR3 comprises 16 residues. CDR3 DNA sequence: TGTGCCAGCAGTTTAGAGTCCGGGGAGTCAAATCAGCCCCAGCATTTT. This encodes CASSLESGESNQPQHF.

CDR3 coding DNA: TGCGCCAGCAGCCGCACGTCTAGCAGAAGCACAGATACGCAGTATTTT. Translation: CASSRTSSRSTDTQYF. The gene calls are TRBV5-1 and TRBJ2-3, with D possibly matching TRBD2 (5 bases). The germline V gene encodes CDR1 SGHRS and CDR2 YFSETQ. Trimming pared 4 bases from V and 0 bases from J, leaving 15 bases between. The CDR3 extends over 16 amino acids.

This clonotype showed up just a few times. V is TRBV20-1 and J is TRBJ2-1; TRBD2 matches 11 bases. The V segment lost 7 bases and the J segment 9 bases; nucleotides outside the gene matches: 2. Germline V gene data show CDR1 as DFQATT and CDR2 as SNEGSKA (reference sequence). The CDR3 runs 11 residues. The CDR3 here is CSVGTSGEQFF. Written as DNA, the CDR3 is TGCAGTGTTGGGACTAGCGGTGAGCAGTTCTTC.

V is TRBV6-5 and J is TRBJ2-1; D could derive from TRBD1 or TRBD2 (6 bases each). The CDR3 is 15 residues long. With 6 bases removed from V and 1 base from J, the gap between germline ends came to 13 bases. From germline, CDR1 is MNHEY and CDR2 SVGAGI. The DNA of the CDR3 is TGTGCCAGCAGCCCTCAAGGGGGGTCCTACAATGAGCAGTTCTTC. It codes for CASSPQGGSYNEQFF.

This clonotype has a handful of counts. The chain combines TRBV20-1 with TRBJ2-5; 11 bases fit TRBD2. Germline-derived CDR1 and CDR2 are DFQATT and SNEGSKA (reference sequence). J lost 4 bases, V lost 3 bases, and 7 bases had no gene match. The CDR3 is 15 residues long. The chain's CDR3 is CSASASGGRIETQYF. The CDR3 DNA is TGCAGTGCTAGCGCTAGCGGGGGGCGGATAGAGACCCAGTACTTC.